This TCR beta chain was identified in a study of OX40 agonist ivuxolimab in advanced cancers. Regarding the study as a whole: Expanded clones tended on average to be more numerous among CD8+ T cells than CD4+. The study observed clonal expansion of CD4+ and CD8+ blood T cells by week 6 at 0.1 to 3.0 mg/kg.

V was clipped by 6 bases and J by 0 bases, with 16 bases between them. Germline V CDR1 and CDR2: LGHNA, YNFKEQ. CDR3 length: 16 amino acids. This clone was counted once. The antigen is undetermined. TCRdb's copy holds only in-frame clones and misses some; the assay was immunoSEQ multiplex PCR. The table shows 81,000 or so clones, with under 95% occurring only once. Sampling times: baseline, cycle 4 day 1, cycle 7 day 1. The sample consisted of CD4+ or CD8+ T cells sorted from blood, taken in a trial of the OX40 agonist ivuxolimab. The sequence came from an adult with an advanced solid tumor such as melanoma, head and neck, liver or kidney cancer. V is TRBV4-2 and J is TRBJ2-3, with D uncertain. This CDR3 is CASSLEWDSSTDTQYF. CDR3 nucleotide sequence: TGTGCCAGCAGTCTCGAGTGGGATTCTAGCACAGATACGCAGTATTTT.